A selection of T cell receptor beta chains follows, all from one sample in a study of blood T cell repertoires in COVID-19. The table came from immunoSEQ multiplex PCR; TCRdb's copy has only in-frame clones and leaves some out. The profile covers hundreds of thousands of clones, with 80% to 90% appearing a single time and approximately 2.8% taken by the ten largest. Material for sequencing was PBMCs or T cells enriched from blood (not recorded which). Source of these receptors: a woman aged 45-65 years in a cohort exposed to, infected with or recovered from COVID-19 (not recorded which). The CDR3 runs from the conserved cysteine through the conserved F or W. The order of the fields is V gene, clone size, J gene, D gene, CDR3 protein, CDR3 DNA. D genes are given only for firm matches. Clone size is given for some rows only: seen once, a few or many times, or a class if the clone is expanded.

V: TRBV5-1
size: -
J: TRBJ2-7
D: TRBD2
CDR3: CASSRTIDSGGAREQYF
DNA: TGCGCCAGCAGCCGAACTATCGATAGCGGGGGGGCTCGAGAGCAGTACTTC

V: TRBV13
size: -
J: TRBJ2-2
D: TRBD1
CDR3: CASSFTTGGVGELFF
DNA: TGTGCCAGCAGCTTTACGACAGGGGGTGTCGGGGAGCTGTTTTTT

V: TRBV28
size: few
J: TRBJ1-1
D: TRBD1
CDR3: CASTPTGARTEAFF
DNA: TGTGCCAGCACCCCCACAGGGGCCCGGACTGAAGCTTTCTTT

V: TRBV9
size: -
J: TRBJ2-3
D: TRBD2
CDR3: CASSVSGGSTDTQYF
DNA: TGTGCCAGCAGCGTTAGCGGGGGTAGCACAGATACGCAGTATTTT

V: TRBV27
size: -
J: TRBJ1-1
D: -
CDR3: CASSSFNRLNTEAFF
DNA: TGTGCCAGCAGTTCGTTCAACAGGTTAAACACTGAAGCTTTCTTT

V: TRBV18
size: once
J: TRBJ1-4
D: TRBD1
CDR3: CASSAMTGSYEKLFF
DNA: TGTGCCAGCTCCGCGATGACAGGGTCATATGAAAAACTGTTTTTT

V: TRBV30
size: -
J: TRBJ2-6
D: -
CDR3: CAWSSVGASGANVLTF
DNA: TGTGCCTGGAGTTCTGTGGGGGCGTCTGGGGCCAACGTCCTGACTTTC

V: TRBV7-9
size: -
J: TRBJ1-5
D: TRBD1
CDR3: CASSPFRDSPQPQHF
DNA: TGTGCCAGCAGCCCCTTCAGGGACAGCCCTCAGCCCCAGCATTTT

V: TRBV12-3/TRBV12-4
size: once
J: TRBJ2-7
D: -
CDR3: CASSFSVYEQYF
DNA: TGTGCCAGCAGTTTCAGCGTTTACGAGCAGTACTTC

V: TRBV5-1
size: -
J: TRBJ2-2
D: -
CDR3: CASTTEGEAGELFF
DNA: TGCGCCAGCACCACGGAGGGAGAGGCCGGGGAGCTGTTTTTT

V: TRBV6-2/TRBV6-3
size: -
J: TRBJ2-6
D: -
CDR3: CASSTTVSASGANVLTF
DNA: TGTGCCAGCAGTACCACTGTAAGCGCCTCTGGGGCCAACGTCCTGACTTTC

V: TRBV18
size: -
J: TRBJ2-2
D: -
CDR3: CASSPANTGELFF
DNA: TGTGCCAGCTCACCCGCGAACACCGGGGAGCTGTTTTTT

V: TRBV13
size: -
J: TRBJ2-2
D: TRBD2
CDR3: CASSSRLARGTGELFF
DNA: TGTGCCAGCAGCTCCCGACTAGCTCGAGGGACCGGGGAGCTGTTTTTT

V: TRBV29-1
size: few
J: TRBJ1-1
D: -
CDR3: CSVGDAPGGIAFF
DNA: TGCAGCGTTGGAGACGCGCCGGGGGGCATCGCTTTCTTT

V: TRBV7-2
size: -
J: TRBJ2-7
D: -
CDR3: CASSPTGSVREQYF
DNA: TGTGCCAGCAGCCCTACCGGGAGTGTCCGCGAGCAGTACTTC

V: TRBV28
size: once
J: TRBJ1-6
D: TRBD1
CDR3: CASTGTANSPLHF
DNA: TGTGCCAGTACCGGGACAGCTAATTCACCCCTCCACTTT

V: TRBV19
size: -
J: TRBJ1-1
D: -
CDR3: CASRGLGNTEAFF
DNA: TGTGCCAGCAGGGGTCTTGGGAACACTGAAGCTTTCTTT

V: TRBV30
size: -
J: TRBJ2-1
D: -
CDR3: CAWKFGGSRGEQFF
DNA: TGTGCCTGGAAATTCGGGGGATCTAGGGGTGAGCAGTTCTTC

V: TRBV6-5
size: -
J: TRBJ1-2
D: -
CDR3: CASSYDPEQSIYGYTF
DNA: TGTGCCAGCAGTTACGACCCGGAACAGTCGATCTATGGCTACACCTTC

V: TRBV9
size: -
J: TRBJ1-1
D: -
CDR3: CASSVAELGNTEAFF
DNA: TGTGCCAGCAGCGTAGCTGAACTCGGGAACACTGAAGCTTTCTTT

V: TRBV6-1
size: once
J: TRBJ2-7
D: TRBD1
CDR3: CASSEQQGAGEQYF
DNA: TGTGCCAGCAGTGAACAACAGGGGGCGGGGGAGCAGTACTTC

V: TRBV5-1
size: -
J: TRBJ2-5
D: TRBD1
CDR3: CASTEAGGLYQETQYF
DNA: TGCGCCAGCACTGAAGCAGGGGGTTTGTACCAAGAGACCCAGTACTTC

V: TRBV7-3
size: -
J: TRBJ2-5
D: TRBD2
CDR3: CASSPRLAGVETQYF
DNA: TGTGCCAGCAGCCCCAGACTAGCGGGGGTAGAGACCCAGTACTTC

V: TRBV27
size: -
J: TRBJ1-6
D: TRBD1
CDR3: CASSPRPTGYNSPLHF
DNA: TGTGCCAGCAGTCCCCGCCCGACAGGGTATAATTCACCCCTCCACTTT

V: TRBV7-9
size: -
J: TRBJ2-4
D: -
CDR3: CASSLTPGLGQYF
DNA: TGTGCCAGCAGCTTAACCCCAGGGCTCGGTCAGTACTTC

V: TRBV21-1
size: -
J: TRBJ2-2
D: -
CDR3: CASSLPPTGKNTGELFF
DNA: TGTGCCAGCAGCCTCCCGCCGACAGGGAAAAACACCGGGGAGCTGTTTTTT

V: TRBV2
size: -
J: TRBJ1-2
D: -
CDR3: CASRDRKYGYTF
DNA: TGTGCCAGCAGGGACAGAAAATATGGCTACACCTTC

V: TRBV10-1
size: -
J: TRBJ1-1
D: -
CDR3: CASSESRQPSTEAFF
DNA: TGCGCCAGCAGTGAGTCGCGACAGCCAAGCACTGAAGCTTTCTTT

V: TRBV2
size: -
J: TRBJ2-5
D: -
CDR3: CASTANYKETQYF
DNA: TGTGCCAGCACGGCCAACTACAAAGAGACCCAGTACTTC

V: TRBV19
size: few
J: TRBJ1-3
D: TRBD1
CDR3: CASSSTTGAGNTIYF
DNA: TGTGCCAGTAGTTCTACTACAGGGGCTGGAAACACCATATATTTT

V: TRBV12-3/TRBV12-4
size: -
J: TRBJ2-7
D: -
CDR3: CASSLESRGLLYF
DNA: TGTGCCAGCAGTTTAGAGAGCAGGGGCCTTCTCTACTTC

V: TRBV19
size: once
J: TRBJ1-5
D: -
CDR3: CASNGQKTDQPQHF
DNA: TGTGCCAGTAATGGGCAGAAAACCGATCAGCCCCAGCATTTT

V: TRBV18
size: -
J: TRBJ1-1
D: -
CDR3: CASSPPGLQGTEAFF
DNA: TGTGCCAGCTCACCGCCCGGGCTACAGGGCACTGAAGCTTTCTTT

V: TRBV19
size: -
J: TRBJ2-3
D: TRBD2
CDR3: CASNTGGSSTDTQYF
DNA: TGTGCCAGTAACACCGGGGGGAGTAGCACAGATACGCAGTATTTT

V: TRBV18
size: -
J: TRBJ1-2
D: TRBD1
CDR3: CASSPGRGGDYGYTF
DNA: TGTGCCAGCTCACCAGGTCGAGGGGGCGACTATGGCTACACCTTC

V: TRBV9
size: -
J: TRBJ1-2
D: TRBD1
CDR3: CASSVRTGQEGGYTF
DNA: TGTGCCAGCAGCGTAAGGACAGGCCAAGAGGGGGGCTACACCTTC

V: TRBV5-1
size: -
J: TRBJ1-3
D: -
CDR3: CASRGTALNTIYF
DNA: TGCGCCAGCCGCGGCACGGCCCTAAACACCATATATTTT

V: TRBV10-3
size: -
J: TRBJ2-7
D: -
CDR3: CAIKQEGRSYEQYF
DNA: TGTGCCATCAAACAGGAGGGGCGGTCCTACGAGCAGTACTTC

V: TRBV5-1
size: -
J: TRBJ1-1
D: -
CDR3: CASSLVVNTEAFF
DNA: TGCGCCAGCAGCTTGGTAGTGAACACTGAAGCTTTCTTT

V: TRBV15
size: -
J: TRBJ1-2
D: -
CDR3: CATSRGTDGEGYTF
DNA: TGTGCCACCAGCAGAGGAACAGACGGCGAGGGCTACACCTTC

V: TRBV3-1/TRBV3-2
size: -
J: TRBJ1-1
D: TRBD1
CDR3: CASTLTGDTEAFF
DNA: TGTGCCAGCACCTTGACAGGGGACACTGAAGCTTTCTTT

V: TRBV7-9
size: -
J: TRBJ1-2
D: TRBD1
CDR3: CASRDEGGAGRSYTF
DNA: TGTGCCAGCAGGGACGAAGGGGGCGCTGGAAGGAGCTACACCTTC

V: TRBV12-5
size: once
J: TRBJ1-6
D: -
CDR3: CASALRGSGYNSPLHF
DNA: TGTGCTAGTGCCCTCAGGGGAAGCGGCTATAATTCACCCCTCCACTTT

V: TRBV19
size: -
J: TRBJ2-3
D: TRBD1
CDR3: CASSIDRADTQYF
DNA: TGTGCCAGTAGTATCGACAGGGCAGATACGCAGTATTTT

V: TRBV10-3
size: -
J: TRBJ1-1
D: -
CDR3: CAIRKDTNTEAFF
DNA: TGTGCCATCAGAAAAGACACGAACACTGAAGCTTTCTTT

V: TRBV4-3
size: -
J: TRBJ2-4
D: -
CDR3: CASSQGRSPGLAKNIQYF
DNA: TGCGCCAGCAGCCAAGGCCGGTCTCCTGGGCTAGCCAAAAACATTCAGTACTTC

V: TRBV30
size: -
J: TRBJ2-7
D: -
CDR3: CAGLRGSYEQYF
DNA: TGTGCCGGTCTTAGGGGGTCCTACGAGCAGTACTTC

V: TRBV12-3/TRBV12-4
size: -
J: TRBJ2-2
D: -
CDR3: CASSLRRTGELFF
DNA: TGTGCCAGCAGTTTACGCCGGACCGGGGAGCTGTTTTTT

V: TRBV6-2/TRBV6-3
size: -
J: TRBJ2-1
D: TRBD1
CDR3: CASSGTGSYNEQFF
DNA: TGTGCCAGCAGCGGGACAGGATCCTACAATGAGCAGTTCTTC

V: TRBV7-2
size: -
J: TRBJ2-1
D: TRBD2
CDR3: CASSSRTSENKQFF
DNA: TGTGCCAGCAGCTCAAGGACTAGCGAGAATAAGCAGTTCTTC

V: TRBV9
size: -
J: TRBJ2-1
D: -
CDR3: CASSVAGNEQFF
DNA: TGTGCCAGCAGCGTAGCAGGCAATGAGCAGTTCTTC

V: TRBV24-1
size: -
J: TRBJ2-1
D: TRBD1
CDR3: CATSEAGTGSVNEQFF
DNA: TGTGCCACCAGTGAGGCCGGGACAGGGTCGGTCAATGAGCAGTTCTTC

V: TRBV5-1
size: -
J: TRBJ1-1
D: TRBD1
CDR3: CASSLPGQGLNTEAFF
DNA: TGCGCCAGCAGCTTACCCGGACAGGGGTTGAACACTGAAGCTTTCTTT

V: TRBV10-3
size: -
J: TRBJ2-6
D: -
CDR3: CAISESLGRGGANVLTF
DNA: TGTGCCATCAGTGAGTCTCTGGGGCGCGGTGGGGCCAACGTCCTGACTTTC

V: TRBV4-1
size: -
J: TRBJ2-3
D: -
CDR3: CASSQGTRGSDTQYF
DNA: TGCGCCAGCAGCCAAGGGACGCGGGGTTCAGATACGCAGTATTTT

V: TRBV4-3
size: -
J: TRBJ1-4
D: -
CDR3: CASSQKDRNEKLFF
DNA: TGCGCCAGCAGCCAGAAGGACAGAAATGAAAAACTGTTTTTT